Listed below are T cell receptor beta chains from one sample, sequenced in a study of blood T cell repertoires in COVID-19. Here immunoSEQ multiplex PCR was the method, and the copy in TCRdb shows in-frame clones only, minus some. The data hold 130,000 to 150,000 clones, with around 84% observed a single time. Sequencing input: peripheral blood. The receptors shown here come from a woman in her 50s in a cohort sampled during active or convalescent COVID-19. Both conserved end residues are part of each CDR3. D genes are given only for firm matches. Only part of the rows carry a size: once, few, many, or a class if the clone is expanded.

v_call	d_call	clone_size	j_call	cdr3_nt	cdr3_aa
TRBV3-1/TRBV3-2	TRBD1	-	TRBJ1-2	TGTGCCAGCAGCCAAGACCAGGGGGTTCACTATGGCTACACCTTC	CASSQDQGVHYGYTF
TRBV5-4	TRBD2	once	TRBJ2-1	TGTGCCAGCAGCTTGGTTGGACTAGCCCTCAATGAGCAGTTCTTC	CASSLVGLALNEQFF
TRBV5-1	-	-	TRBJ1-2	TGCGCCAGCAGCAAGGAGCCCGGGGTCGGTGGCTACACCTTC	CASSKEPGVGGYTF
TRBV7-2	-	-	TRBJ2-7	TGTGCCAGCAGCCCCAACTACGAGCAGTACTTC	CASSPNYEQYF
TRBV5-5	-	few	TRBJ2-7	TGTGCCAGCGAAACACAGTACGAGCAGTACTTC	CASETQYEQYF
TRBV7-6	-	-	TRBJ1-1	TGTGCCAGCAGCTTAGCGGGGGGGTCTTTGAACACTGAAGCTTTCTTT	CASSLAGGSLNTEAFF
TRBV18	-	-	TRBJ2-5	TGTGCCAGCTCCCCTACGCGACAAACGCAAGAGACCCAGTACTTC	CASSPTRQTQETQYF
TRBV19	-	once	TRBJ2-1	TGTGCCAGTAGTTATCCGGGAAGCCACTACAATGAGCAGTTCTTC	CASSYPGSHYNEQFF
TRBV20-1	-	-	TRBJ1-2	TGCAGTGCTAGTTGGCAGGGTGGAGGCTACACCTTC	CSASWQGGGYTF
TRBV6-1	TRBD1	-	TRBJ2-5	TGTGCCAGCCTTCCGGGACAGGGGGAACAAGAGACCCAGTACTTC	CASLPGQGEQETQYF
TRBV25-1	TRBD1	-	TRBJ2-1	TGTGCCAGCAGTGACCTACGAAGGGGGACAGCATACAATGAGCAGTTCTTC	CASSDLRRGTAYNEQFF
TRBV12-5	-	-	TRBJ2-7	TGTGCTAGTGGTTTGGTACAGTTCCGGGGGAGCTCCTACGAGCAGTACTTC	CASGLVQFRGSSYEQYF
TRBV3-1/TRBV3-2	TRBD1	-	TRBJ1-1	TGTGCCAGCAGCCAAGCCGGGACAGCTAACACTGAAGCTTTCTTT	CASSQAGTANTEAFF
TRBV25-1	-	once	TRBJ2-5	TGTGCCAGCAGTAGACAAGGCAAGTCGGAGACCCAGTACTTC	CASSRQGKSETQYF
TRBV4-1	TRBD2	-	TRBJ2-1	TGCGCCAGCAGCCAAGATTCGGCGGGGGTTTACAATGAGCAGTTCTTC	CASSQDSAGVYNEQFF
TRBV27	-	-	TRBJ1-1	TGTGCCAGCAGTTTCCCCGGGACAAAAGCTTTCTTT	CASSFPGTKAFF
TRBV11-3	TRBD2	-	TRBJ2-2	TGTGCCAGCAGCTTGAGCGGGGTTGGAAAAACCGGGGAGCTGTTTTTT	CASSLSGVGKTGELFF